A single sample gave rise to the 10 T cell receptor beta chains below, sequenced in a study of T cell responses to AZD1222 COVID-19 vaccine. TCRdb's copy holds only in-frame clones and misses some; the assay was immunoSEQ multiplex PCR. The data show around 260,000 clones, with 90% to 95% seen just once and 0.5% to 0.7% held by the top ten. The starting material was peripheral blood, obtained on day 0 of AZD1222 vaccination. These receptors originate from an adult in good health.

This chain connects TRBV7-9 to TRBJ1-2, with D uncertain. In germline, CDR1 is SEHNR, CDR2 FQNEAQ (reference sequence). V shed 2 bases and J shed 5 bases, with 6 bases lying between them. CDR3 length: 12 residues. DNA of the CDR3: TGTGCCAGCAGCTTACCCGGTTATGGCTACACCTTC. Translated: CASSLPGYGYTF.

The CDR3 DNA sequence: TGCGCCAGCAAAGTCGGGGGCCCCGGGGAGCTGTTTTTT. Its translation is CASKVGGPGELFF. The chain combines TRBV10-2 with TRBJ2-2; D may match TRBD1 or TRBD2 (6 bases each). V gave up 7 bases and J gave up 6 bases, with 12 bases separating them. The CDR3 loop spans 13 amino acids. The germline CDR1 and CDR2 sequences are WSHSY and SAAADI.

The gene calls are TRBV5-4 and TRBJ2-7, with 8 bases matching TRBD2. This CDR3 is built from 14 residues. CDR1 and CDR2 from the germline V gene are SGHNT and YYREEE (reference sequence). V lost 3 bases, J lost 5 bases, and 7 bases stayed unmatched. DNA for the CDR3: TGTGCCAGCAGCTCGGGGGGGGTAGTCCACGAGCAGTACTTC. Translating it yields CASSSGGVVHEQYF.

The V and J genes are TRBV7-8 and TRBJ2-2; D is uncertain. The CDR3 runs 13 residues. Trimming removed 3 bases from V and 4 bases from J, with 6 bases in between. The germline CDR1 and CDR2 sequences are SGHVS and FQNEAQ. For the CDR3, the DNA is TGTGCCAGCAGCTTTACACTCACCGGGGAGCTGTTTTTT. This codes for CASSFTLTGELFF.

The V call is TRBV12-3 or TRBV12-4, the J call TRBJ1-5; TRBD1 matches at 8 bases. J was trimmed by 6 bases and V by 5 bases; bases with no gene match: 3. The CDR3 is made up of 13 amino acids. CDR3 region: CASSTTGVQPQHF. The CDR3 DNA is TGTGCCAGCAGTACGACAGGGGTTCAGCCCCAGCATTTT.

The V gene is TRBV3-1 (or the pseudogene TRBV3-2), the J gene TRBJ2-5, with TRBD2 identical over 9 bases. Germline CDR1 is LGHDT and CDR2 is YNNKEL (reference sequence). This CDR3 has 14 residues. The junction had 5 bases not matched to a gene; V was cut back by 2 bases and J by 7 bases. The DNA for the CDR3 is TGTGCCAGCAGCCAAAGCGGGGGGATGGCGACCCAGTACTTC. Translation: CASSQSGGMATQYF.

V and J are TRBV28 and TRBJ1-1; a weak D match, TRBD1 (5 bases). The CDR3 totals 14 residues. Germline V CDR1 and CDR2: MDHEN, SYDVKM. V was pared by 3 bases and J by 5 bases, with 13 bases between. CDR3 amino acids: CASSFPGERTEAFF. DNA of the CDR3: TGTGCCAGCAGTTTCCCGGGGGAGCGTACTGAAGCTTTCTTT.

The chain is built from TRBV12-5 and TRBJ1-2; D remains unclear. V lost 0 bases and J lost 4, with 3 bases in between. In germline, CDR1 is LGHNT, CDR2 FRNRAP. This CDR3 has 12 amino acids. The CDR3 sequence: CASGLVGYGYTF. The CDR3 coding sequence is TGTGCTAGTGGTTTGGTAGGCTATGGCTACACCTTC.

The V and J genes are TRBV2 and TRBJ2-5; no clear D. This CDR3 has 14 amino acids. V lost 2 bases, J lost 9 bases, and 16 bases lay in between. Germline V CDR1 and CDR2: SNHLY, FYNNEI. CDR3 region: CASSETTNNPAQYF. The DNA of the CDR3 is TGTGCCAGCAGTGAAACGACGAATAACCCGGCCCAGTACTTC.

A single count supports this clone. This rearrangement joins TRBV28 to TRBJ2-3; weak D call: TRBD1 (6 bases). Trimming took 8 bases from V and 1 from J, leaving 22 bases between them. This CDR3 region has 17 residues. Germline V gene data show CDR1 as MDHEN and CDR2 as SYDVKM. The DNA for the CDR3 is TGTGCCAGCCCGACCCCCCCTGGCTCAGGGGGCACAGATACGCAGTATTTT. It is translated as CASPTPPGSGGTDTQYF.